Following are 18 T cell receptor beta chains from one sample sequenced in a study of cytomegalovirus exposure and HLA in healthy donors. Profiled with immunoSEQ multiplex PCR; TCRdb holds only in-frame clones, not every one. Among roughly 86,000 clones listed, less than 96% were seen once. Sequenced input: PBMCs. These receptors originate from a man between 18 and 35 years old in good health and CMV-seropositive.

The chain is built from TRBV7-2 and TRBJ2-7; D not resolved. The germline V gene has CDR1 SGHTA and CDR2 FQGNSA. This CDR3 has 14 residues. Trimming cost V 1 base and J 1 base, with 8 bases left between them. The DNA for the CDR3 is TGTGCCAGCAGCTTAGATCCCAGATCCTACGAGCAGTACTTC. Its protein is CASSLDPRSYEQYF.

V is TRBV6-6 and J is TRBJ2-3; the D is unclear. CDR1 MNHNY and CDR2 SVGAGI come from the germline V gene (reference sequence). With 2 bases removed from V and 0 bases from J, the gap between germline ends came to 3 bases. This CDR3 region has 13 residues. The DNA for the CDR3 is TGTGCCAGCAGTTACCCTAGCACAGATACGCAGTATTTT. Amino acid sequence: CASSYPSTDTQYF.

V and J are TRBV9 and TRBJ1-2; D remains unclear. The CDR3 has 13 amino acids. V shed 4 bases and J shed 8 bases, with 15 bases lying between them. Germline V gene lookup returns CDR1 SGDLS and CDR2 YYNGEE. The CDR3 here is CASSREGVEGYTF. The DNA for the CDR3 is TGTGCCAGCAGCAGGGAGGGAGTAGAGGGCTACACCTTC.

V and J are TRBV29-1 and TRBJ2-7, with 9 nucleotides matching TRBD2. Losses at the gene ends were 3 bases for V and 7 bases for J; bases not matched to a gene: 7. CDR3 length: 13 amino acids. Per the germline V gene, CDR1 is SQVTM and CDR2 is ANQGSEA. The CDR3 loop is CSVEAGGPGEQYF. DNA of the CDR3: TGCAGCGTTGAGGCGGGAGGGCCGGGAGAGCAGTACTTC.

The sample holds one count of this clone. The CDR3 is CASSPGLAGVGELFF. Here the CDR3 DNA reads TGTGCCAGCAGTCCGGGACTAGCGGGAGTTGGGGAGCTGTTTTTT. The V and J genes are TRBV2 and TRBJ2-2; TRBD2 matches 14 bases. Trimming at V came to 5 bases and at J to 8 bases, leaving 4 bases not matched to a gene. This CDR3 spans 15 amino acids. CDR1 and CDR2 (germline): SNHLY, FYNNEI.

The chain is built from TRBV2 and TRBJ2-5; 7 nucleotides match TRBD2. This CDR3 has 13 amino acids. V was clipped by 4 bases and J by 4 bases; unmatched bases: 3. Germline CDR1 is SNHLY and CDR2 is FYNNEI. CDR3 region: CASSVSGRETQYF. The CDR3 DNA follows: TGTGCCAGCAGTGTTAGCGGGCGAGAGACCCAGTACTTC.

The rearrangement links TRBV5-1 to TRBJ2-5; TRBD1 might be the D (6 bases). V was trimmed by 2 bases and J by 0 bases, leaving 8 bases between them. CDR1 is SGHRS, CDR2 YFSETQ, per germline. The CDR3 totals 14 residues. CDR3 amino acids: CASSFRGNQETQYF. Written as DNA, the CDR3 is TGCGCCAGCAGCTTTAGGGGGAACCAAGAGACCCAGTACTTC.

The chain uses TRBV14 and TRBJ2-1, with D uncertain. Germline values: CDR1 SGHDN, CDR2 FVKESK. CDR3 length: 16 residues. V gave up 1 base and J gave up 0 bases, with 10 bases separating them. The CDR3 loop is CASSQAAAPSYNEQFF. In DNA, the CDR3 is TGTGCCAGCAGCCAAGCGGCGGCCCCCTCCTACAATGAGCAGTTCTTC.

The chain recombines TRBV18 with TRBJ1-2, with D unresolved. V lost 2 bases and J lost 7, with 11 bases in between. This CDR3 has 13 residues. Germline CDR1 and CDR2: KGHSH and LQKENI. CDR3 residues: CASSPGEESGYTF. The CDR3 DNA reads TGTGCCAGCTCACCAGGGGAGGAGAGTGGCTACACCTTC.

The gene calls are TRBV28 and TRBJ1-5; 8 bases are a match to TRBD1. The CDR3 length is 20 residues. Germline assignment: CDR1 MDHEN and CDR2 SYDVKM. V was pared by 4 bases and J by 0 bases, with 17 bases of the junction left unmatched. The DNA for the CDR3 is TGTGCCAGCAGTTCCTACCCGGACAGGGCGGGGGTCTATAGCAATCAGCCCCAGCATTTT. Protein product: CASSSYPDRAGVYSNQPQHF.

The chain recombines TRBV12-5 with TRBJ1-1, with no clear D. The CDR3 runs to 18 residues. Germline V gene sequence: CDR1 LGHNT, CDR2 FRNRAP. Trimming stripped 1 base from V and 4 bases from J, with 22 bases between. In nucleotides, the CDR3 is TGTGCTAGTGGTTTGGGACGTTCGTACGATCCTTCGGGCACTGAAGCTTTCTTT. Translated, it gives CASGLGRSYDPSGTEAFF.

This rearrangement joins TRBV6-6 to TRBJ2-7, with a weak D call TRBD1 (5 bases). The CDR3 runs 15 residues. Trimming shortened V by 0 bases and J by 2 bases, and 11 bases separated the two germline ends. CDR1 MNHNY and CDR2 SVGAGI come from the germline V gene (reference sequence). The CDR3 DNA reads as TGTGCCAGCAGTTACTCTTCCAGGGCCCCCTACGAGCAGTACTTC. Translation: CASSYSSRAPYEQYF.

The rearrangement joins TRBV2 to TRBJ2-4; 7 bases match TRBD2. Trimming cost V 6 bases and J 0 bases; bases outside gene matches: 5. CDR1 and CDR2 (germline): SNHLY, FYNNEI. This CDR3 contains 15 residues. The CDR3 protein is CASRLGGTAKNIQYF. The DNA of the CDR3 is TGTGCCAGCAGACTGGGGGGGACAGCCAAAAACATTCAGTACTTC. The variable domain in full, with the rest retrieved from reference TRBV2 and TRBJ2-4, is EPEVTQTPSHQVTQMGQEVILRCVPISNHLYFYWYRQILGQKVEFLVSFYNNEISEKSEIFDDQFSVERPDGSNFTLKIRSTKLEDSAMYFCASRLGGTAKNIQYFGAGTRLSVL.

The chain has TRBV29-1 and TRBJ2-1, with a possible D match to TRBD2 (5 bases). CDR1 and CDR2 (germline): SQVTM, ANQGSEA. The V end lost 3 bases, the J end lost 5 bases, and 14 bases lay between the germline ends. The CDR3 length is 14 residues. The CDR3 here is CSVERTSDHNEQFF. As DNA, the CDR3 is TGCAGCGTTGAGCGGACTTCTGACCACAATGAGCAGTTCTTC.

The chain employs TRBV11-2 and TRBJ2-2; tentatively, D is TRBD2 (5 bases). The CDR3 is 15 residues long. CDR1 is SGHAT and CDR2 is FQNNGV in the germline V gene. Trimming pared 1 base from V and 4 bases from J, leaving 10 bases between. In DNA, the CDR3 is TGTGCCAGCAGCTTAGGAGGGCGAGGCACCGGGGAGCTGTTTTTT. This encodes CASSLGGRGTGELFF.

The chain has TRBV29-1 and TRBJ2-1; the match to TRBD2 covers 8 bases. The CDR3 is 13 amino acids. J gave up 9 bases and V 8 bases, and 12 bases lay outside the gene matches. Germline CDR1 reads SQVTM; CDR2 reads ANQGSEA. The CDR3 is CSPGVAGTGEQFF. As DNA, the CDR3 is TGCAGCCCCGGGGTAGCGGGAACCGGTGAGCAGTTCTTC.

V is TRBV28 and J is TRBJ2-7; D gene uncertain. The V end lost 2 bases, the J end lost 5 bases, and 10 bases lay between the germline ends. The CDR3 is made up of 13 amino acids. CDR1 MDHEN and CDR2 SYDVKM come from the germline V gene. The CDR3 coding sequence is TGTGCCAGCAGTTTAGTTAGTAAGCACGAGCAGTACTTC. Protein: CASSLVSKHEQYF.

CDR3 in amino acids: CASSEWRGGNGYTF. CDR3 nucleotides: TGTGCCAGCAGCGAATGGAGGGGAGGAAATGGCTACACCTTC. V and J are TRBV16 and TRBJ1-2; the D gene is possibly TRBD1 (5 bases). V was pared by 5 bases and J by 6 bases, with 16 bases between. Germline CDR1 KGHSY, CDR2 FQNENV. The CDR3 consists of 14 residues.